This T cell receptor (beta chain) was observed in a study of cytomegalovirus exposure and HLA in healthy donors (dated by TCRdb to 2016 to 2017). General notes on the study: In an earlier analysis of approximately 640 of the donors, 276 Gb of sequence data and 90 million to 120 million unique TCR beta sequences from 150 million to 200 million T cells were reported. An earlier analysis of around 540 of the donors applied high-throughput TCR beta sequencing to assess whether each TCR beta V gene segment acted as functional or pseudogenic. The study aimed to test whether cataloging public T cell receptors could reveal signatures of past pathogen exposure. To predict cytomegalovirus infection status, the study brought together high-throughput TCR immunosequencing, statistical association of individual TCRs with disease status, and machine learning. In a later genetic analysis, genome-wide SNP genotypes for about 55% of the 666 donors were used, and that subset was treated as a discovery cohort. Besides the first cohort of some 670 subjects, a separate validation cohort made up of 120 different subjects was used. The number of typed donors differed by locus: about 620-640 for A, B, C, DRB1 and DQB1; 500 to 550 for DQA1; around 580 for DPA1; and roughly 470 for DPB1. Among the roughly 430 genotyped donors, around 81% belonged to the genetic ancestry cluster associated with self-reported Caucasian donors. A later analysis re-examined previously published TCR beta repertoires from hundreds of donors and added high-resolution HLA genotyping to investigate patterns of TCR occurrence. Donor age, sex, ethnicity and CMV serostatus were collected together with the repertoire data. HLA typing covered class I and class II loci at four-digit resolution. All discovery cohort repertoires had been generated using a single sequencing platform. Rather than drawing on any new phenotypic data, the later analysis identified candidate immune exposures from TCR beta sequences and the way those sequences occurred across donors. An early release covering just under 650 HLA-typed donors comprised approximately 290 gigabases of sequencing data and around 80 million unique TCR sequences. Four to six DR-DQ haplotypes were handled as single units for association and clustering, since linkage in the cohort was strong. The T cell repertoires of 666 subjects were profiled by immunosequencing and related to cytomegalovirus serostatus. Among 398 genotyped donors of the cohort, an average of about 240,000 unique TCR beta nucleotide sequences were sequenced per donor, 15% to 20% of them non-productive.

Libraries were constructed by the immunoSEQ multiplex PCR assay. For the multiplex PCR, a mixture combining 60 forward primers for TCR Vbeta segments and 13 reverse primers for TCR Jbeta segments was used. The CDR3 region of rearranged TCR beta genes was amplified from genomic DNA with a multiplex PCR assay. The amplified TCR beta libraries were sequenced on the Illumina HiSeq System as 87-base-pair reads. The published analysis was carried out like this. A later analysis counted approximately 74 million unique TCR beta chains across the 650 to 800 repertoires, and roughly 9.9 million of these chains were shared by at least two donors. A nearest-neighbor algorithm error-corrected the raw reads and collapsed the reads into unique sequences, merging closely related sequences to remove PCR and sequencing errors. CDR3 sequences were aligned to IMGT reference sequences to assign V, D and J gene segments. For a sequence to be retained, at least a six-nucleotide match to both a V gene segment and a J gene segment was required. A rearrangement counted as productive if the CDR3 had no stop codons and remained in frame with V and J, and every other rearrangement counted as non-productive. CDR3 was defined by IMGT convention, running from the second conserved V-encoded cysteine to the conserved J-encoded phenylalanine. In an earlier analysis of more than 550 of the donors, sequences lacking an unambiguous match to a single V gene segment were excluded. An earlier analysis of several hundred of the donors called V segments functional above 56.7% productive rearrangements and segregating when the between-donor standard deviation exceeded 5%. A statistical classification framework was built for diagnosing cytomegalovirus status from the catalog of TCR beta chain sequences. In a later analysis, V and J genes were assigned by comparing TCR nucleotide sequences against IMGT/GENE-DB human TR gene sequences. Using the TCRdist pipeline, a later analysis assigned CDR3 sequences along with most-parsimonious VDJ recombination scenarios. In a later analysis, each TCR beta chain was defined by its CDR3 amino acid sequence together with its V-gene family, and reads lacking a unique V-gene family were excluded. A later analysis removed roughly 590 highly shared, low-generation-probability nucleotide sequences to deal with suspected cross-contamination and a sequencing artifact. In a later analysis, a clonal expansion index for each public chain was calculated from normalized within-repertoire ranks of inferred template counts. A later analysis computed generation probabilities with a VDJ recombination model fitted to out-of-frame rearrangements, and checked the results against IGoR. Hypergeometric tests were used in a later analysis to score TCR-TCR, TCR-HLA and TCR-CMV co-occurrence, with a repertoire-size bias correction applied to the TCR pairs. A later analysis estimated false discovery rates by permuting HLA or CMV assignments 20 times. In a later analysis, co-occurring TCRs were grouped using DBSCAN, with TCRdist sequence similarity added in when clustering inside HLA-allele-positive subsets. For co-occurrence clustering, repertoires with fewer than 30,000 or more than 120,000 public chains were excluded, along with five or six repertoires with anomalous nucleotide sharing. Not all clones reach the TCRdb copy of this immuneACCESS table, which keeps in-frame sequences only. Checked studies attribute under half of the gap to unresolved V genes and leave the rest unexplained. V, J and clone size are taken as reported in that table, and D and trimming were inferred from the DNA itself. This sample gives 150,000 to 200,000 clones in total; around 90% of them show up just once. Approximately 1.5% of the sample comes from the top ten.

The cohort was made up of roughly 670 healthy bone marrow donors. Cohort members were all nominally healthy when sampled, although unrecorded immune exposures were likely present. The donor tested CMV seronegative and was one of the 352 seronegative cohort members. A peripheral blood sample was provided by each donor, and peripheral blood mononuclear cells were used for TCR beta sequencing. The Qiagen DNeasy Blood Extraction Kit was used to extract genomic DNA from the blood cell samples. Unmatched junction bases come to 4, with V trimmed by 8 bases and J by 5 bases. Based on the germline V gene, the CDR1 and CDR2 sequences are SGHDN and FVKESK. The CDR3 measures 12 amino acids from cysteine to phenylalanine. The only DNA kept is the CDR3, 36 bases in frame from the first base. This clone was detected only a few times. The antigen it binds to is not known. Base qualities are not at hand, and no much larger clone is one base apart.

Summary of the overall study and its limitations: The authors suggested that the approach could potentially be generalized to other disease states and immunological phenotypes. Strong co-occurrence of HLA alleles, especially DR and DQ, made assigning TCR associations to individual alleles difficult. In both the original and validation cohorts, the classifier was reported to diagnose cytomegalovirus status with high specificity and sensitivity. In vitro tests confirmed that a few of the cytomegalovirus-associated TCR beta chains recognize cytomegalovirus antigens. Because HLA typing was unavailable for some donors at each locus, only the typed subset was used in association tests. A cluster of highly shared sequence variants was judged likely to represent a technical artifact of the sequencing pipeline. A later analysis found that HLA-associated TCR beta chains were more clonally expanded and had lower generation probabilities than equally common non-associated chains. In this cohort, only TCR beta chains were sequenced, and detectable features were limited by the absence of alpha or paired-chain data. In a later analysis, most CMV-associated TCR beta chains were found to appear HLA-restricted, with HLA associations seemingly driven largely by CMV exposure. A later genetic analysis reported fewer N-insertions in productive TCRs among donors in an Asian-associated ancestry cluster than the roughly 620-donor mean. Because the 87-base-pair reads could not distinguish some IMGT-functional V segments, including TRBV6-2 and TRBV6-3, those segments were excluded. The only immune exposure information available for the cohort was CMV serostatus. Linkage disequilibrium might explain the correlated functional status among segregating V segments, but an unknown experimental factor could not be ruled out. An earlier analysis of around 540 of the donors showed that most TCR beta V segments appeared in productive rearrangements either about 90% or about 30% of the time, which broadly matched IMGT annotations. A further reported finding was that TCR beta sequences accurately predicted the HLA-A and HLA-B alleles for most subjects in the first cohort. Most TCR sequences were seen in very few donors, while some public TCRs were found in many individuals. A total of roughly 160 TCR beta chains were listed by the study as associated with cytomegalovirus. Presence/absence analyses assumed roughly uniform sequencing depth across donors, an assumption that may not hold. A later analysis found that TCR association rates varied across HLA loci, with DRB1 alleles showing the most associated TCRs and HLA-C alleles the fewest. Because counts were too low, seventeen rarely observed V segments, including chromosome 9 orphons, were excluded from the earlier analysis of 500 to 700 of the donors. Specific HLA alleles were associated with 15,000 to 20,000 TCR beta sequences at a false discovery rate of 0.05 in a later analysis. According to a later analysis, parvovirus B19, influenza, CMV and Epstein-Barr virus appeared linked to several top co-occurrence clusters. An association between a missense DCLRE1C variant and V-gene and J-gene trimming of TCR beta chains was found in a later genetic analysis and replicated in an independent cohort.

The V and J genes are TRBV14 and TRBJ2-5; TRBD2 matches 8 bases in the middle. The sequencing input was PBMCs. The receptor was derived from a woman under 30 in good health and CMV-seronegative. Here the CDR3 is given as CASGGLGETQYF. Read as DNA, the sequence is TGTGCCAGCGGGGGACTAGGGGAGACCCAGTACTTC.